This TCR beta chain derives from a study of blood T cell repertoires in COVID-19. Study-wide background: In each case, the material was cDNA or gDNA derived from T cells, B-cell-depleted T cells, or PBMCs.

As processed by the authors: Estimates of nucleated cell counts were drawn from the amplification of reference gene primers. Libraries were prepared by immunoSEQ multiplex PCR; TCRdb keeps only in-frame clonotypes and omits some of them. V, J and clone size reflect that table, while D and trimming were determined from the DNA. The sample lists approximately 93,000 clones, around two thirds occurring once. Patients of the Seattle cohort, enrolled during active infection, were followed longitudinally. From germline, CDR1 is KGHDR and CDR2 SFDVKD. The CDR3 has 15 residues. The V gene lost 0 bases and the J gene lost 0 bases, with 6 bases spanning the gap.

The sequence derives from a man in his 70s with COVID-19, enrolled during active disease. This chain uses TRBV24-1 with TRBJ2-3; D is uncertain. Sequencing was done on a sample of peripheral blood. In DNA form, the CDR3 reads TGTGCCACCAGTGATTTGGATAGTAGCACAGATACGCAGTATTTT. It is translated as CATSDLDSSTDTQYF.